Given below is one TCR beta chain in context. The data were obtained in a study of blood T cell repertoires in COVID-19. Profiling relied on immunoSEQ multiplex PCR, and the TCRdb table lists in-frame clones only, not all of them. The data hold hundreds of thousands of clones, with around 87% observed a single time. Trimming took off 0 bases at V and 5 bases at J, with 10 bases between the two ends. CDR3 length equals 13 residues. CDR1 GTSNPN and CDR2 SVGIG come from the germline V gene (reference sequence). This chain joins TRBV30 and TRBJ2-5; no definite D call. The TCR sequence derives from a woman aged 60-75 years with COVID-19, enrolled during active disease. The material sequenced was peripheral blood. CDR3 region: CAWSVRVRETQYF. The CDR3, as DNA: TGTGCCTGGAGTGTCCGGGTACGGGAGACCCAGTACTTC.